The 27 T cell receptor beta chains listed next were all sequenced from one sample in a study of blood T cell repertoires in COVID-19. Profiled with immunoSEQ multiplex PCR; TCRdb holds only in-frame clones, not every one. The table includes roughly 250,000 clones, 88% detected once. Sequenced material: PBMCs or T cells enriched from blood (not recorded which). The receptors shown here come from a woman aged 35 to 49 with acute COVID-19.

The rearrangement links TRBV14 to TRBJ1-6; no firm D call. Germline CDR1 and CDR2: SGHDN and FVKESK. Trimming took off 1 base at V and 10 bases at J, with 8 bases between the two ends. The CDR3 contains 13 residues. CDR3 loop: CASSQAKWSPLHF. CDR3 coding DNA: TGTGCCAGCAGCCAAGCTAAGTGGTCACCCCTCCACTTT.

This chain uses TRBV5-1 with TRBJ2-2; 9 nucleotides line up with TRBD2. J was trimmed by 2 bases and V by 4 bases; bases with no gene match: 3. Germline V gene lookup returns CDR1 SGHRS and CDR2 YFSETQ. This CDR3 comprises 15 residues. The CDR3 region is CASSVLAGNTGELFF. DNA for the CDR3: TGCGCCAGCAGCGTCCTAGCGGGAAACACCGGGGAGCTGTTTTTT.

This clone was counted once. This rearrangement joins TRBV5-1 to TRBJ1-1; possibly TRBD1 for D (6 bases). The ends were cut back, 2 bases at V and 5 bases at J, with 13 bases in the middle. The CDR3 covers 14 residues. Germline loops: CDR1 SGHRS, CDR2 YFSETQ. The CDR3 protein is CASSFSGTRTEAFF. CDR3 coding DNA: TGCGCCAGCAGCTTTTCCGGGACACGGACTGAAGCTTTCTTT.

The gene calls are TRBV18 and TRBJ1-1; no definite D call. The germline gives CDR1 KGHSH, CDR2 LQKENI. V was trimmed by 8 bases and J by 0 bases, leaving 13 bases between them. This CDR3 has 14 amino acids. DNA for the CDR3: TGTGCCAGCACCCTTACCGGGATGAACACTGAAGCTTTCTTT. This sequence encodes CASTLTGMNTEAFF.

The CDR3 region is CASSFDGDNEQFF. DNA of the CDR3: TGTGCCAGCAGCTTCGACGGGGACAATGAGCAGTTCTTC. This chain links TRBV7-9 with TRBJ2-1; a weak D match, TRBD2 (5 bases). This CDR3 has 13 amino acids. The V gene's germline CDR1 is SEHNR and CDR2 FQNEAQ (reference sequence). V was pared by 3 bases and J by 5 bases, with 8 bases between.

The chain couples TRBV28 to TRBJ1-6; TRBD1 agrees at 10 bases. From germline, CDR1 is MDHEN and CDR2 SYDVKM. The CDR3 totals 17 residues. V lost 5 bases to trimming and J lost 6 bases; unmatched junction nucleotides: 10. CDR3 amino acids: CASSLNPGTGANSPLHF. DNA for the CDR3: TGTGCCAGCAGTCTCAACCCCGGGACAGGGGCTAATTCACCCCTCCACTTT.

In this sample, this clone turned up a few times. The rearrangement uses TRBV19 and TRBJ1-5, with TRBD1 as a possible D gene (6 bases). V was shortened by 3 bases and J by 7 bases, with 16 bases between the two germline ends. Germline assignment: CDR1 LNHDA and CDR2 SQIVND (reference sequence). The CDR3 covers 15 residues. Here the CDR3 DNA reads TGTGCCAGTAGTATCAGCGGGGGGCAGAGACAGCCCCAGCATTTT. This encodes CASSISGGQRQPQHF.

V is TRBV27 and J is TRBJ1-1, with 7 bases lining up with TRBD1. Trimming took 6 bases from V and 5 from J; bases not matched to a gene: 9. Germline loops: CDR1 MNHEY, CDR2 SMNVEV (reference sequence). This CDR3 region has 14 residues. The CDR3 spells CASSLSRGETEAFF. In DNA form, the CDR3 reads TGTGCCAGCAGCCTCTCCAGGGGGGAGACTGAAGCTTTCTTT.

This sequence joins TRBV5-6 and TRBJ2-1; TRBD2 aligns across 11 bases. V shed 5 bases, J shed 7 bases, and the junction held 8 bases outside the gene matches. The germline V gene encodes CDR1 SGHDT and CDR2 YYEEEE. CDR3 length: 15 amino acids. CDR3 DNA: TGTGCCAGCAGAGATAGCGGGAGGGCCAGTAATGAGCAGTTCTTC. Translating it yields CASRDSGRASNEQFF.

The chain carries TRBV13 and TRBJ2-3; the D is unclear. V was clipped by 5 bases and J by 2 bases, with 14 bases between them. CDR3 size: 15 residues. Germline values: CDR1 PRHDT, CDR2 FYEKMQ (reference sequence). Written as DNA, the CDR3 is TGTGCCAGCAGCGGTGGGCGCCGCAACACAGATACGCAGTATTTT. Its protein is CASSGGRRNTDTQYF.

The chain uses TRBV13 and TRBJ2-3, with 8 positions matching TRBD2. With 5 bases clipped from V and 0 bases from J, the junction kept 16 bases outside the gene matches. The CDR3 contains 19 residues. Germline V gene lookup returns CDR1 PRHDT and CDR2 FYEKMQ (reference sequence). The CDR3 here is CASSPKTSGQGTSTDTQYF. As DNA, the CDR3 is TGTGCCAGCAGCCCCAAAACTAGCGGCCAGGGAACTAGCACAGATACGCAGTATTTT. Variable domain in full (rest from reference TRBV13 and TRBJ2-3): AAGVIQSPRHLIKEKRETATLKCYPIPRHDTVYWYQQGPGQDPQFLISFYEKMQSDKGSIPDRFSAQQFSDYHSELNMSSLELGDSALYFCASSPKTSGQGTSTDTQYFGPGTRLTVL.

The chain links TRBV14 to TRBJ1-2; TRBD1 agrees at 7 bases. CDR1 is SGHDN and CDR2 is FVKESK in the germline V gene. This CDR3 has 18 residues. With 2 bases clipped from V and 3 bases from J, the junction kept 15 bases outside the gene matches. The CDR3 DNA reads TGTGCCAGCAGCCAATGGGAGACCGGGACAGCGAGGGACTATGGCTACACCTTC. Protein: CASSQWETGTARDYGYTF.

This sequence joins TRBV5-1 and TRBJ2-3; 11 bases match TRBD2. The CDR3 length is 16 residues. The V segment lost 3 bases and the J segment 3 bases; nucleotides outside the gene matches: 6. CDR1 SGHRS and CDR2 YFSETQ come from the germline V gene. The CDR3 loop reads CASSSGLAVQTDTQYF. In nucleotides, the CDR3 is TGCGCCAGCAGCTCGGGACTAGCGGTCCAAACAGATACGCAGTATTTT. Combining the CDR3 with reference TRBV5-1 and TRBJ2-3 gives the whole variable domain KAGVTQTPRYLIKTRGQQVTLSCSPISGHRSVSWYQQTPGQGLQFLFEYFSETQRNKGNFPGRFSGRQFSNSRSEMNVSTLELGDSALYLCASSSGLAVQTDTQYFGPGTRLTVL.

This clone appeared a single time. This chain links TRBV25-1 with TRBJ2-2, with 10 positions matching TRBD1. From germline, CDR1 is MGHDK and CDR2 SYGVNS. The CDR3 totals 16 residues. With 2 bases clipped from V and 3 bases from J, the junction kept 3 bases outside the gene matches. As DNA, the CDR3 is TGTGCCAGCAGTGAACGGACAGGGGGTCACACCGGGGAGCTGTTTTTT. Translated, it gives CASSERTGGHTGELFF.

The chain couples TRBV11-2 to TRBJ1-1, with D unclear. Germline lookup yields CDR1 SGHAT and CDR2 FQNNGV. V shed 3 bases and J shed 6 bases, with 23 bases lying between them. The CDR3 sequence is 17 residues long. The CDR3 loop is CASSLHRDSLSQAEAFF. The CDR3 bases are TGTGCCAGCAGCTTGCACCGGGATTCCCTTAGTCAGGCTGAAGCTTTCTTT.

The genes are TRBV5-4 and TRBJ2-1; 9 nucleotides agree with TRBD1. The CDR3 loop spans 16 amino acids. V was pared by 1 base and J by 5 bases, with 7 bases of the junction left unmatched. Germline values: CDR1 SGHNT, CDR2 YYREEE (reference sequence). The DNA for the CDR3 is TGTGCCAGCAGCTTGCAGGGGACAGGGTTCCACAATGAGCAGTTCTTC. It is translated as CASSLQGTGFHNEQFF.

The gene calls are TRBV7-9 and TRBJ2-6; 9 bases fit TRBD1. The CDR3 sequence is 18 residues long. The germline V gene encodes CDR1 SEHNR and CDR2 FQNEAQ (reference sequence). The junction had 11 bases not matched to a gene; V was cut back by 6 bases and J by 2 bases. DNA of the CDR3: TGTGCCAGCAGTCTGTCGACAACAGGGGGCACTGGGGCCAACGTCCTGACTTTC. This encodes CASSLSTTGGTGANVLTF.

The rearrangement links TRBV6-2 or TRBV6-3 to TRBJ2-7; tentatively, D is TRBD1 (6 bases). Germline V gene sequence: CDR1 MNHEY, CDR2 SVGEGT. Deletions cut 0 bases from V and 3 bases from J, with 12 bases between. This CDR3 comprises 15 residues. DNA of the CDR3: TGTGCCAGCAGTTACTCCACTGGGGGCTTCTACGAGCAGTACTTC. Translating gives CASSYSTGGFYEQYF.

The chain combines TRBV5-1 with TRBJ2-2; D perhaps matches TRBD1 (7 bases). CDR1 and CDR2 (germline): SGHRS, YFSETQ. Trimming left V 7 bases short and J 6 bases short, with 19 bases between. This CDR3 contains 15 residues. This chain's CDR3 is CASDSGDREAGELFF. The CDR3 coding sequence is TGCGCCAGCGATTCCGGAGACAGGGAGGCCGGGGAGCTGTTTTTT.

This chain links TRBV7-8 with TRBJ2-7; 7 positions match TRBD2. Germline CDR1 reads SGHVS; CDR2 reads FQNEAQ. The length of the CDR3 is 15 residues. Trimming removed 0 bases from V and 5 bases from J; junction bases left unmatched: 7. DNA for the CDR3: TGTGCCAGCAGCTTAGCCCTGGGGAGGGGCCACGAGCAGTACTTC. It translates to CASSLALGRGHEQYF.

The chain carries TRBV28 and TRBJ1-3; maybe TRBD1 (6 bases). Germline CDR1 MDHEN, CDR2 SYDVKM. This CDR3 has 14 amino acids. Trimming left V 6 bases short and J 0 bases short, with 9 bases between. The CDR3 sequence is CASRTGGSGNTIYF. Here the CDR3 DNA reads TGTGCCAGCAGGACAGGCGGCTCTGGAAACACCATATATTTT.

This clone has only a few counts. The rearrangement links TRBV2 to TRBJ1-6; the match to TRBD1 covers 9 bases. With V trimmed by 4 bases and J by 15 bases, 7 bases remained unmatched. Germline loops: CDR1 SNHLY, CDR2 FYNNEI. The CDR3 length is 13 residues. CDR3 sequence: CASSAQGALHLHF. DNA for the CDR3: TGTGCCAGCAGTGCACAGGGGGCACTTCACCTCCACTTT.

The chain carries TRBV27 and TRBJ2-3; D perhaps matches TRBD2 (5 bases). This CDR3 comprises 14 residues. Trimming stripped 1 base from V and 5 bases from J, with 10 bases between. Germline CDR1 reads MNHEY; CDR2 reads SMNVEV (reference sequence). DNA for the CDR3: TGTGCCAGCAGTTTATTTAGGGCGGGAGATACGCAGTATTTT. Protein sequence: CASSLFRAGDTQYF.

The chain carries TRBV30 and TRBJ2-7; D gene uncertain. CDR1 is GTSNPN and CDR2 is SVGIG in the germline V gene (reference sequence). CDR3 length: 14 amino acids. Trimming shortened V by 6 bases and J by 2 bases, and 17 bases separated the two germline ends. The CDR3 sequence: CACQRVPGAYEQYF. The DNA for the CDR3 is TGTGCCTGCCAACGAGTCCCCGGAGCCTACGAGCAGTACTTC.

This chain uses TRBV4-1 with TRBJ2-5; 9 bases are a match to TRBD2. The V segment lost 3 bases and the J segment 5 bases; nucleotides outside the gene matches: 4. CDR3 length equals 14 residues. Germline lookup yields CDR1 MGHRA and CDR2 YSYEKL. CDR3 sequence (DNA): TGCGCCAGCAGCCACCCAGGACTAGCGGAGACCCAGTACTTC. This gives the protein CASSHPGLAETQYF.

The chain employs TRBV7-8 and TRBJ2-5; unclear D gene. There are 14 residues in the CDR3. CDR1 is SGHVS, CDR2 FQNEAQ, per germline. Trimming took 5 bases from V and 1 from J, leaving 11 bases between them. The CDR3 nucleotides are TGTGCCAGCAGCCCCCGCAGAACCCAAGAGACCCAGTACTTC. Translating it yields CASSPRRTQETQYF.

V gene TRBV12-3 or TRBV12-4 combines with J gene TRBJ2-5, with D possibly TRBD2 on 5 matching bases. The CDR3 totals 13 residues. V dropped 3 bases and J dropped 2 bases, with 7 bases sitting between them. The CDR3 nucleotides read TGTGCCAGCAGTTTTGGGAGACAAGAGACCCAGTACTTC. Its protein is CASSFGRQETQYF.